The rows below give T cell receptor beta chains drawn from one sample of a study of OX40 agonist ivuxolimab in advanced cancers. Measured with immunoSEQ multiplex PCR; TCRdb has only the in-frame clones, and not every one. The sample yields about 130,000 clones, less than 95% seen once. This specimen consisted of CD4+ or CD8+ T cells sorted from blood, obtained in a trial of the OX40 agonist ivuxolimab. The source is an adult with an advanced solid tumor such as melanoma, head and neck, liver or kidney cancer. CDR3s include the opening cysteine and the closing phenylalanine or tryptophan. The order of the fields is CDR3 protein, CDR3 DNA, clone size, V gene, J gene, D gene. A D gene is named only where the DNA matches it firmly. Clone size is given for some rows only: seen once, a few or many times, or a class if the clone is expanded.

CDR3: CAWDRGKLSGANVLTF
DNA: TGTGCCTGGGATAGGGGAAAACTCTCTGGGGCCAACGTCCTGACTTTC
size: -
V: TRBV30
J: TRBJ2-6
D: -

CDR3: CASVAGNSPLHF
DNA: TGTGCCAGCGTGGCAGGGAATTCACCCCTCCACTTT
size: -
V: TRBV28
J: TRBJ1-6
D: -

CDR3: CASNPGQGANYEQYF
DNA: TGCGCCAGCAATCCGGGACAGGGGGCAAACTACGAGCAGTACTTC
size: -
V: TRBV10-2
J: TRBJ2-7
D: TRBD1

CDR3: CASSRTGQGTQYF
DNA: TGTGCCAGCAGCCGGACAGGGCAAGGTACGCAGTATTTT
size: -
V: TRBV5-6
J: TRBJ2-3
D: TRBD1

CDR3: CASTQGVGTDTQYF
DNA: TGTGCCAGTACCCAGGGGGTGGGCACAGATACGCAGTATTTT
size: -
V: TRBV19
J: TRBJ2-3
D: TRBD1

CDR3: CASSPSLRRAQFF
DNA: TGTGCCAGCAGCCCTTCACTGCGCCGGGCGCAGTTCTTC
size: -
V: TRBV28
J: TRBJ2-1
D: -

CDR3: CASSLAFRLGSYNEQFF
DNA: TGTGCCAGCAGTTTAGCCTTTCGACTAGGTTCCTACAATGAGCAGTTCTTC
size: -
V: TRBV27
J: TRBJ2-1
D: -

CDR3: CASSQRPGGELFF
DNA: TGCGCCAGCAGCCAAAGGCCGGGCGGGGAGCTGTTTTTT
size: -
V: TRBV4-1
J: TRBJ2-2
D: -

CDR3: CASSLNTRPSPGGYTF
DNA: TGCGCCAGCAGCTTGAACACACGGCCCTCCCCTGGGGGCTACACCTTC
size: -
V: TRBV5-1
J: TRBJ1-2
D: -

CDR3: CASSQEELFDETGELFF
DNA: TGTGCCAGCAGCCAAGAGGAGTTGTTTGATGAGACCGGGGAGCTGTTTTTT
size: -
V: TRBV4-2
J: TRBJ2-2
D: -

CDR3: CASSINTRGLNTEAFF
DNA: TGTGCCAGTAGTATAAATACTAGGGGATTGAACACTGAAGCTTTCTTT
size: once
V: TRBV19
J: TRBJ1-1
D: -

CDR3: CASSPLGGDSYEQYF
DNA: TGCGCCAGCAGCCCATTGGGCGGCGACTCCTACGAGCAGTACTTC
size: -
V: TRBV5-1
J: TRBJ2-7
D: -

CDR3: CASSEWTGGGGANVLTF
DNA: TGTGCCAGCAGTGAGTGGACAGGGGGCGGCGGGGCCAACGTCCTGACTTTC
size: -
V: TRBV6-1
J: TRBJ2-6
D: TRBD1

CDR3: CASSLVFGGQPQHF
DNA: TGTGCCAGCAGCTTAGTATTTGGGGGACAGCCCCAGCATTTT
size: -
V: TRBV7-2
J: TRBJ1-5
D: -

CDR3: CASRETGTSNQPQHF
DNA: TGCGCCAGCAGGGAGACAGGGACTAGCAATCAGCCCCAGCATTTT
size: -
V: TRBV5-1
J: TRBJ1-5
D: TRBD1